The present TCR beta chain was sequenced within a study of shared clonotypes between healthy human individuals. Study information: CD4 naive cells filled three plates per donor, CD4 memory three, CD8 naive two and CD8 memory one.

From germline, CDR1 is SGHDT and CDR2 YYEEEE. Germline trimming cut 2 bases from V and 3 bases from J; bases unmatched to any gene: 9. The CDR3 covers 16 residues. In the study's own analysis: Because ImmunoSEQ provided only junction sequences with no quality scores, the filtering differed. Here immunoSEQ multiplex PCR was the method, and the copy in TCRdb shows in-frame clones only, minus some. That table is the source of V, J and clone size, and D and trimming were worked out from the DNA. The data contain approximately 1,500,000 clones, 95% to 99% of them seen just once; the ten biggest clones take up approximately 0.45%.

Material: naive CD4+ T cells sorted from blood. Subset denoted: CD45RA+ positively selected. The chain joins TRBV5-6 to TRBJ2-7; TRBD2 aligns across 9 bases. The TCR comes from a man aged 25 to 40 in good health. DNA for the CDR3: TGTGCCAGCAGCTTTCGGGGCGGGAGGGCCTACTACGAGCAGTACTTC. Translation gives CASSFRGGRAYYEQYF.